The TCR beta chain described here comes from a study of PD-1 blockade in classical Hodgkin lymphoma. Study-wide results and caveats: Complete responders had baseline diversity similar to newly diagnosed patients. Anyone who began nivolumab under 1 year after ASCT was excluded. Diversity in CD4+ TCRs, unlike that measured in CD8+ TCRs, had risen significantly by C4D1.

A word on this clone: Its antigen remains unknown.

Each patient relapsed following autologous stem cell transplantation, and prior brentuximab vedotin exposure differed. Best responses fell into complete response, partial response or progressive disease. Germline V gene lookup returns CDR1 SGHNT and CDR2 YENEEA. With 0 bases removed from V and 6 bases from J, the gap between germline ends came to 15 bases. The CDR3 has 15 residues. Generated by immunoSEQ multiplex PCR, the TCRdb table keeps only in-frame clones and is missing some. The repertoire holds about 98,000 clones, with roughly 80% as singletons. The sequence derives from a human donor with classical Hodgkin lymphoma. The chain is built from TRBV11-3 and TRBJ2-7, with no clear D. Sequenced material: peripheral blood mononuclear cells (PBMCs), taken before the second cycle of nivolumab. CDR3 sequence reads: CASSLEVSQIGEQYF. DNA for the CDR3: TGTGCCAGCAGCTTAGAGGTTAGCCAAATCGGCGAGCAGTACTTC.